These 26 T cell receptor beta chains were sequenced from one sample in a study of cytomegalovirus exposure and HLA in healthy donors. Amplification used 60 Vbeta primers and 13 Jbeta primers. Produced via immunoSEQ multiplex PCR; TCRdb's table is partial and in-frame only. The sample includes fewer than 350,000 clones, about 90% of them seen just once. Specimen: PBMCs. These receptors all come from a woman between 18 and 29 years old in good health and CMV-seronegative.

The chain links TRBV13 to TRBJ2-1; TRBD1 matches at 10 bases. This CDR3 comprises 15 residues. Germline-derived CDR1 and CDR2 are PRHDT and FYEKMQ (reference sequence). Unmatched junction bases numbered 7, after V lost 5 bases and J lost 6 bases. The CDR3 region is CASSPDRGPTNEQFF. The CDR3 DNA follows: TGTGCCAGCAGCCCCGACAGGGGGCCCACCAATGAGCAGTTCTTC.

This clone was picked up a small number of times. The genes are TRBV6-5 and TRBJ1-2; the D gene is possibly TRBD1 (5 bases). Trimming pared 6 bases from V and 5 bases from J, leaving 19 bases between. Germline CDR1 is MNHEY and CDR2 is SVGAGI. This CDR3 comprises 15 residues. The CDR3 loop is CASRDAMGGVYGYTF. CDR3 coding DNA: TGTGCCAGCAGAGACGCGATGGGGGGGGTATATGGCTACACCTTC.

This clone appeared once. J is TRBJ2-3 and V is TRBV9, with 12 bases aligning to TRBD2. The trim removed 1 base at V and 3 bases at J, leaving 6 bases unmatched. This CDR3 has 17 residues. Germline V gene lookup returns CDR1 SGDLS and CDR2 YYNGEE. CDR3: CASSVLATSGGTDTQYF. The CDR3 DNA sequence: TGTGCCAGCAGCGTATTGGCGACTAGCGGGGGAACAGATACGCAGTATTTT.

The chain uses TRBV13 and TRBJ1-6, with unresolved D. Germline loops: CDR1 PRHDT, CDR2 FYEKMQ (reference sequence). The CDR3 length is 12 residues. Deletions cut 3 bases from V and 8 bases from J, with 5 bases between. CDR3 sequence: CASSFEDSPLHF. The CDR3, as DNA: TGTGCCAGCAGCTTTGAGGATTCACCCCTCCACTTT. Supplemented by reference TRBV13 and TRBJ1-6, the full variable domain reads AAGVIQSPRHLIKEKRETATLKCYPIPRHDTVYWYQQGPGQDPQFLISFYEKMQSDKGSIPDRFSAQQFSDYHSELNMSSLELGDSALYFCASSFEDSPLHFGNGTRLTVT.

The CDR3 protein is CASSFGQGSTEAFF. The CDR3 bases are TGCGCCAGCAGCTTCGGACAGGGCAGCACTGAAGCTTTCTTT. The chain joins TRBV10-1 to TRBJ1-1, with TRBD1 matching over 8 bases. CDR1 is WNHNN and CDR2 is SYGVQD in the germline V gene (reference sequence). This CDR3 comprises 14 residues. The trim removed 6 bases at V and 4 bases at J, leaving 7 bases unmatched.

This clone has a handful of counts. V gene TRBV27 combines with J gene TRBJ1-2; 7 nucleotides align to TRBD1. The CDR3 totals 16 residues. The V gene's germline CDR1 is MNHEY and CDR2 SMNVEV (reference sequence). Germline trimming cut 4 bases from V and 4 bases from J; bases unmatched to any gene: 12. CDR3: CASSSAPGQTIYGYTF. The CDR3 region has the DNA TGTGCCAGCAGTTCCGCCCCGGGACAGACCATCTATGGCTACACCTTC.

This clone appeared a single time. The rearrangement links TRBV9 to TRBJ1-1; 7 nucleotides line up with TRBD1. Germline loops: CDR1 SGDLS, CDR2 YYNGEE. V lost 7 bases and J lost 7; bases outside the gene matches: 10. This CDR3 has 13 amino acids. The CDR3 loop is CASATGWRGEAFF. The DNA for the CDR3 is TGTGCCAGCGCGACAGGGTGGAGGGGTGAAGCTTTCTTT.

CDR3 bases: TGTGCCAGCAGCCTCCCGGCGGGGGGCCTAGAGCGCGAGCAGTACTTC. It yields the protein CASSLPAGGLEREQYF. V and J are TRBV7-8 and TRBJ2-7; 8 positions match TRBD2. The CDR3 extends over 16 amino acids. The ends lost 5 bases at V and 6 bases at J; junction bases unmatched: 15. Germline V gene data show CDR1 as SGHVS and CDR2 as FQNEAQ.

V gene TRBV6-1 combines with J gene TRBJ2-7; TRBD1 agrees at 7 bases. V trimming: 10 bases; J trimming: 0 bases; junction bases outside the gene matches: 9. This CDR3 is built from 14 residues. The germline gives CDR1 MNHNS, CDR2 SASEGT. The CDR3 region is CATTRDSVSYEQYF. The CDR3 nucleotides are TGTGCCACCACTCGGGACAGCGTCTCCTACGAGCAGTACTTC.

The chain uses TRBV30 and TRBJ2-5; 8 bases are a match to TRBD2. This CDR3 contains 12 residues. Germline values: CDR1 GTSNPN, CDR2 SVGIG (reference sequence). J was trimmed by 11 bases and V by 2 bases; bases with no gene match: 7. CDR3 protein: CAWSPDEREQYF. The CDR3 bases are TGTGCCTGGAGTCCCGACGAGCGGGAGCAGTACTTC.

V usage is TRBV10-3 and J usage is TRBJ1-1; tentatively, D is TRBD1 (5 bases). The CDR3 has 13 residues. CDR1 is ENHRY, CDR2 SYGVKD, per germline. The CDR3 DNA follows: TGTGCTATGGGGTCGGCCGGGGGCACTGAAGCTTTCTTT. Translated: CAMGSAGGTEAFF.

The chain uses TRBV7-6 and TRBJ1-1, with unresolved D. Trimming took 5 bases from V and 2 from J, leaving 6 bases between them. Looked up from germline, CDR1 is SGHVS and CDR2 is FNYEAQ. The CDR3 totals 12 residues. The CDR3 DNA sequence: TGTGCCAGCAGCCCTATCAACACTGAAGCTTTCTTT. It encodes CASSPINTEAFF.

The chain carries TRBV7-2 and TRBJ1-4; the D is unclear. Trimming took off 0 bases at V and 7 bases at J, with 9 bases between the two ends. Germline loops: CDR1 SGHTA, CDR2 FQGNSA. The CDR3 extends over 14 amino acids. Here the CDR3 reads CASSLAGYAEKLFF. CDR3 bases: TGTGCCAGCAGCTTAGCCGGGTATGCTGAAAAACTGTTTTTT.

There are a few counts of this clone. The rearrangement uses TRBV19 and TRBJ2-1; the D gene is possibly TRBD1 (6 bases). Germline CDR1 is LNHDA and CDR2 is SQIVND (reference sequence). Trimming removed 7 bases at V and 4 bases at J, with 11 bases between. CDR3 length equals 13 residues. CDR3 in amino acids: CASNLGGYNEQFF. CDR3 bases: TGTGCCAGTAATTTAGGGGGATACAATGAGCAGTTCTTC.

The J gene is TRBJ2-2, the V gene TRBV28; 7 bases agree with TRBD2. In germline, CDR1 is MDHEN, CDR2 SYDVKM. The CDR3 spans 15 residues. J was trimmed by 4 bases and V by 3 bases; bases with no gene match: 5. CDR3 sequence (DNA): TGTGCCAGCAGTTTCGCGGGGGTGTCCACCGGGGAGCTGTTTTTT. Its protein is CASSFAGVSTGELFF.

The chain carries TRBV7-2 and TRBJ2-1; 8 positions agree with TRBD1. This CDR3 is built from 14 residues. Trimming at V came to 5 bases and at J to 7 bases, leaving 7 bases not matched to a gene. CDR1 SGHTA and CDR2 FQGNSA come from the germline V gene. DNA of the CDR3: TGTGCCAGCAGCCAACCAGGGGGCTGGAATGAGCAGTTCTTC. This translates into CASSQPGGWNEQFF. Variable domain in full (rest from reference TRBV7-2 and TRBJ2-1): GAGVSQSPSNKVTEKGKDVELRCDPISGHTALYWYRQSLGQGLEFLIYFQGNSAPDKSGLPSDRFSAERTGGSVSTLTIQRTQQEDSAVYLCASSQPGGWNEQFFGPGTRLTVL.

The V call is TRBV6-1, the J call TRBJ2-5; no clear D gene. Near its end, the DNA agrees better with TRBJ2-7, so the J call may be wrong. This CDR3 comprises 14 residues. Germline assignment: CDR1 MNHNS and CDR2 SASEGT. The CDR3 sequence is CASSEVNTVGEQYF. The CDR3 region has the DNA TGTGCCAGCAGTGAAGTGAATACAGTCGGCGAGCAGTACTTC.

This chain uses TRBV5-1 with TRBJ2-3; 11 nucleotides line up with TRBD2. Germline V CDR1 and CDR2: SGHRS, YFSETQ. The CDR3 spans 14 residues. The V gene end was trimmed by 7 bases and the J gene end by 7 bases; junction bases not matched to a gene: 8. In nucleotides, the CDR3 is TGCGCCAGCGGAGCTAGCGGGGGGCGAAATACGCAGTATTTT. Amino acid sequence: CASGASGGRNTQYF.

The V gene is TRBV18, the J gene TRBJ2-1, with TRBD2 identical over 11 bases. The CDR3 runs 16 residues. CDR1 and CDR2 (germline): KGHSH, LQKENI. The junction had 7 bases not matched to a gene; V was cut back by 5 bases and J by 4 bases. CDR3 sequence reads: CASSDVAGGIYNEQFF. For the CDR3, the DNA is TGTGCCAGCTCAGATGTAGCGGGGGGGATATACAATGAGCAGTTCTTC.

This chain uses TRBV6-6 with TRBJ1-5; D might be TRBD1 (5 bases). The CDR3 is made up of 15 amino acids. Trimming shortened V by 2 bases and J by 2 bases, and 10 bases separated the two germline ends. Per germline, CDR1 MNHNY and CDR2 SVGAGI (reference sequence). The CDR3 DNA follows: TGTGCCAGCAGTTACGGGGGGTTCGGCAATCAGCCCCAGCATTTT. This translates into CASSYGGFGNQPQHF.

This clone has more than one count but fewer than ten. This chain uses TRBV9 with TRBJ1-2; 7 bases align to TRBD1. Germline CDR1 SGDLS, CDR2 YYNGEE. V was pared by 4 bases and J by 5 bases, with 11 bases of the junction left unmatched. The CDR3 sequence is 15 residues long. For the CDR3, the DNA is TGTGCCAGCAGCCCGACGACAGGGAACTTATATGGCTACACCTTC. It codes for CASSPTTGNLYGYTF.

CDR3 nucleotides: TGTGCCAGTACCAGGACTAGCGGTAGCTCCTACAATGAGCAGTTCTTC. This translates into CASTRTSGSSYNEQFF. The J gene is TRBJ2-1, the V gene TRBV19, with 10 bases identical to TRBD2. CDR1 and CDR2 from the germline V gene are LNHDA and SQIVND (reference sequence). V lost 7 bases, J lost 0 bases, and 6 bases stayed unmatched. The CDR3 is 16 residues long.

The chain carries TRBV5-6 and TRBJ1-2, with D possibly TRBD1 on 6 matching bases. The CDR3 is made up of 14 amino acids. V lost 5 bases, J lost 4 bases, and 15 bases lay in between. Germline V CDR1 and CDR2: SGHDT, YYEEEE. CDR3 nucleotides: TGTGCCAGCAGGGGCCTACAGGGCCCCTATGGCTACACCTTC. It codes for CASRGLQGPYGYTF.

The J gene is TRBJ2-6, the V gene TRBV13; 9 bases match TRBD2. The V gene end was trimmed by 2 bases and the J gene end by 2 bases; junction bases not matched to a gene: 4. Germline CDR1 PRHDT, CDR2 FYEKMQ (reference sequence). CDR3 size: 17 residues. The CDR3 protein is CASSLSRGGAGANVLTF. The CDR3 DNA reads as TGTGCCAGCAGCTTATCGCGGGGGGGCGCTGGGGCCAACGTCCTGACTTTC.

The chain joins TRBV19 to TRBJ1-1; the D is unclear. V was trimmed by 3 bases and J by 1 base, leaving 9 bases between them. The CDR3 extends over 14 amino acids. Germline CDR1 is LNHDA and CDR2 is SQIVND (reference sequence). The CDR3 bases are TGTGCCAGTAGTATCGCGGGTTGGAACACTGAAGCTTTCTTT. This encodes CASSIAGWNTEAFF.

The chain links TRBV18 to TRBJ2-1; no clear D gene. CDR1 is KGHSH, CDR2 LQKENI, per germline. The CDR3 is 14 residues long. V was pared by 4 bases and J by 4 bases, with 11 bases between. The DNA for the CDR3 is TGTGCCAGCTCACTCTCGACGGAGTACAATGAGCAGTTCTTC. Encoded protein: CASSLSTEYNEQFF.